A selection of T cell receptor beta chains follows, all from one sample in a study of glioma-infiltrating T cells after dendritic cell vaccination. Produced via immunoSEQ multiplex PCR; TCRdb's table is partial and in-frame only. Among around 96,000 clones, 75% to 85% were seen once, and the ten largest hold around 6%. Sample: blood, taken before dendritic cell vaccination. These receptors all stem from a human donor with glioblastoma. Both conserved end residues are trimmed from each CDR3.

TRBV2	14	ASSGVDRDPDYGYT
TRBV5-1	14	ASSLGGTSGKETQY
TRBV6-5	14	ASSFGQDTSTYEQY
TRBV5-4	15	ASSLNSVRGRTDTQY
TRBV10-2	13	ASSHPTGTTDTQY
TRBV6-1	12	ASGSGQGLRPQH
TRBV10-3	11	AIGGLAEGEQY
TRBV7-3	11	ASSLWGQGEAF
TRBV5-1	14	ASSWVGEARNTEAF
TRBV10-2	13	ASSEPRTGHYEQY
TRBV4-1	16	ASSQGILGGQLSYEQY
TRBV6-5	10	ASSYRGIEQY
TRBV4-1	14	ASSQDQQGYYNEQF
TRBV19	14	ASSPFGQGASYEQY
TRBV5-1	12	ASSLWMGGEEQY
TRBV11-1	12	ASSLTAYNEKLF
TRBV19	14	ASIPAETGFGYGYT
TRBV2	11	ASESQGEETQY
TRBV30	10	AWSRLGDEQY
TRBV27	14	ASRPGTGGYNQPQH
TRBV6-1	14	ASSADRDQPPYEQY
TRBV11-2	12	ASSSRTGDSPLH
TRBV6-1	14	ASSEVAGDSSYEQY
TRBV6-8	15	ASSRESCSRKTYGYT
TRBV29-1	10	SALGGEYGYT
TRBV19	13	ASSPLAESTDTQY
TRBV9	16	ASSPTSGGAWGSYEQY
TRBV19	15	ASSQTLAGGPQETQY
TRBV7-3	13	ASSVGLSSTDTQY
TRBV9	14	ASSVGGAWSGNTIY
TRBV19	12	ASSKGGVRTEAF
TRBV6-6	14	ASSYAQGANTGELF
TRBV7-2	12	ASSTITGVHTQY
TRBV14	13	ASSPLGAGGDEQF
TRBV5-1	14	ASSNPGLPPRGTQY
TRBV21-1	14	ASSKEDSDSNQPQH
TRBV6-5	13	ASSYSTVPKYGYT
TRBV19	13	ASSMGQGNWDIQY
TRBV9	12	ASSVGISNQPQH
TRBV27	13	ASSPQGTGGAEQF
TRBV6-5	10	ASTRDNYGYT
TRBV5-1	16	ASSPTSGGAPGTGELF
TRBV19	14	ASSQRQAIYTGELF
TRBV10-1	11	ASSESRGKPLH
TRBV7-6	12	ASSSGLEGVEQY
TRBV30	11	AWRVTGMDGYT
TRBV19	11	ASRRQGGYGYT
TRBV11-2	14	ASLRGGVSGYTEAF
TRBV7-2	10	ASSLLAMGQF
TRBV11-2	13	ASSLGGGSSYEQY
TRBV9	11	ASSETSRTLLY
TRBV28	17	ASSLYPGAAAFYMDTQY
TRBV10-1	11	ASSVSGEETQY